These 7 T cell receptor beta chains were all obtained from the same sample, sequenced in a study of CD8+ T cells in alopecia areata. Treatment of the sample: oral pan-JAK inhibitor, 5-10 mg twice daily. Isolated RNA was reverse transcribed into cDNA used as the sequencing template. Using immunoSEQ multiplex PCR, the repertoire was profiled, and TCRdb retains in-frame clones only, with some absent. Of about 110,000 clones detected, roughly 50% appear once; the ten largest clones hold about 3.4%. The starting material was CD4+ T cells sorted from blood, obtained at week 24, from a patient treated with tofacitinib. The receptors were gathered from a human donor with alopecia areata.

This chain joins TRBV7-8 and TRBJ2-2, with D maybe TRBD1 (5 bases). The V gene lost 6 bases and the J gene lost 4 bases, with 12 bases spanning the gap. The CDR3 covers 14 residues. Germline CDR1 reads SGHVS; CDR2 reads FQNEAQ. The CDR3 region is CASSPQVFTGELFF. CDR3 DNA: TGTGCCAGCAGTCCACAGGTTTTCACCGGGGAGCTGTTTTTT.

This clone was seen a few times. V is TRBV4-1 and J is TRBJ1-3, with 11 bases that match TRBD1. Germline values: CDR1 MGHRA, CDR2 YSYEKL. V shed 0 bases, J shed 0 bases, and the junction held 4 bases outside the gene matches. This CDR3 is built from 18 residues. The CDR3 DNA sequence: TGCGCCAGCAGCCAAGAGGGGACAGGGGGAGTCTCTGGAAACACCATATATTTT. This codes for CASSQEGTGGVSGNTIYF.

The V and J genes are TRBV6-5 and TRBJ1-1; D remains unclear. CDR1 is MNHEY, CDR2 SVGAGI, per germline. The CDR3 is 14 amino acids. Trimming stripped 7 bases from V and 1 base from J, with 13 bases between. The CDR3 DNA follows: TGTGCCAGCACCATGGGGTGGTGGAACACTGAAGCTTTCTTT. Its translation is CASTMGWWNTEAFF.

The V call is TRBV10-3, the J call TRBJ1-5; 11 positions agree with TRBD1. Germline assignment: CDR1 ENHRY and CDR2 SYGVKD. The ends lost 2 bases at V and 6 bases at J; junction bases unmatched: 6. The CDR3 consists of 16 residues. The DNA for the CDR3 is TGTGCCATCAGTGAGCAACGGACAGGGGGCATTCAGCCCCAGCATTTT. It is translated as CAISEQRTGGIQPQHF.

This sequence joins TRBV4-2 and TRBJ2-1; possibly TRBD1 for D (5 bases). The germline V gene has CDR1 LGHNA and CDR2 YNFKEQ. Trimming shortened V by 2 bases and J by 5 bases, and 13 bases separated the two germline ends. This CDR3 comprises 15 residues. The CDR3 sequence: CASSQLGAQDNEQFF. DNA for the CDR3: TGTGCCAGCAGCCAATTAGGGGCGCAAGACAATGAGCAGTTCTTC.

This CDR3 is CAWRQGRIGSPLHF. For the CDR3, the DNA is TGTGCCTGGAGGCAGGGGCGCATAGGTTCACCCCTCCACTTT. The chain has TRBV30 and TRBJ1-6; D might be TRBD1 (6 bases). Trimming pared 3 bases from V and 9 bases from J, leaving 15 bases between. Germline CDR1 GTSNPN, CDR2 SVGIG (reference sequence). The CDR3 is 14 amino acids.

The rearrangement joins TRBV10-3 to TRBJ1-4; perhaps TRBD1 as D (5 bases). Germline loops: CDR1 ENHRY, CDR2 SYGVKD. Trimming took 2 bases from V and 3 from J, leaving 7 bases between them. CDR3 size: 14 residues. The CDR3 DNA reads TGTGCCATCAGTGAGCGGGGGTCTAATGAAAAACTGTTTTTT. Translation: CAISERGSNEKLFF.